This entry is about one T cell receptor (beta chain). Sequence at one end of the junction differs from germline and may be a read error. The sample comes from a study of patients and donors after allogeneic stem cell transplantation. The CDR3 consists of 15 residues. The V gene's germline CDR1 is SSHAT and CDR2 FNYEAQ (reference sequence). MiXCR, applied by TCRdb to the RT-PCR reads, yields one record per CDR3 protein. The sample has 920,000 or so distinct CDR3 sequences, about a sixth seen once. The chain combines TRBV7-7 with TRBJ2-3; 8 bases map to TRBD1. Material for sequencing was blood, either unsorted or a sorted T cell fraction (not recorded which). This receptor was identified in a human donor who was either an allogeneic HSCT recipient or a stem cell or donor lymphocyte infusion donor (not recorded which). It is not recorded whose cells these are; they may come from a transplant donor. In DNA, the CDR3 is TGTGCTAGCAGCCCGCGGACAGGGCCCACAGATACGCAGTATTTT. Its protein product is CASSPRTGPTDTQYF.